Sequencing of this TCR beta chain was carried out in a study of technical replicates of blood from a handful of donors. Assay used: immunoSEQ multiplex PCR; TCRdb lists only in-frame clones, some missing. The table shows 15,000 to 20,000 clones, with 85% to 90% occurring only once. The CDR3 is made up of 12 amino acids. CDR1 and CDR2 from the germline V gene are LNHDA and SQIVND (reference sequence). With 8 bases removed from V and 2 bases from J, the gap between germline ends came to 9 bases. The TCR originated in a human donor in good health. The chain uses TRBV19 and TRBJ1-2; D might be TRBD1 (6 bases). Material: PBMCs. The CDR3 here is CASFDRNYGYTF. For the CDR3, the DNA is TGTGCCAGTTTCGACAGGAACTATGGCTACACCTTC.